Listed below are T cell receptor beta chains from one sample, sequenced in a study of T cell repertoires in cytomegalovirus infection. TCRdb processed the reads anew with MiXCR; each CDR3 protein has one entry. The data show around 430,000 distinct CDR3 sequences, roughly 42% seen once. The antigens for these receptors are not known. Sequenced material: cultured PBMCs, taken from culture after CMV antigen stimulation. These receptor sequences come from a human donor in good health (CMV status not recorded). Some clones in this sample may be carry-over from other donors' samples. Each CDR3 is given with its conserved first and last residue. The D gene is left open where the match is weak. Not every row has a clone size; where given, it reads once, few, many or a size class.

clone_size: NA; v_call: TRBV6-1; d_call: NA; j_call: TRBJ1-1; cdr3_nt: TGTGCCAGCAGTCCCCCGAGGGGTTTCACTGAAGCTTTCTTT; cdr3_aa: CASSPPRGFTEAFF
clone_size: NA; v_call: TRBV5-1; d_call: NA; j_call: TRBJ1-2; cdr3_nt: TGCGCCAGCAGTTATGATAGAAGGATGGGCTACACCTTC; cdr3_aa: CASSYDRRMGYTF
clone_size: NA; v_call: TRBV7-6; d_call: TRBD2; j_call: TRBJ2-5; cdr3_nt: TGTGCCAGCAGCCCCCTGACTAGCGGGAGTAGCGAGACCCAGTACTTC; cdr3_aa: CASSPLTSGSSETQYF
clone_size: NA; v_call: TRBV14; d_call: NA; j_call: TRBJ2-7; cdr3_nt: TGTGCCAGCAGCCAAGATTGGGGCTCTTACGAGCAGTACTTC; cdr3_aa: CASSQDWGSYEQYF
clone_size: NA; v_call: TRBV2; d_call: TRBD2; j_call: TRBJ2-5; cdr3_nt: TGTGCCAGCAGTGCCGGGGGGGCCCTGGAGACCCAGTACTTC; cdr3_aa: CASSAGGALETQYF
clone_size: NA; v_call: TRBV19; d_call: TRBD2; j_call: TRBJ2-7; cdr3_nt: TGTGCCAGTAGTTCCCCGTCTAGCGGTTGGGGGTACGAGCAGTACTTC; cdr3_aa: CASSSPSSGWGYEQYF
clone_size: NA; v_call: TRBV20-1; d_call: NA; j_call: TRBJ1-5; cdr3_nt: TGCAGTGCTAAAGGGGATGATAGCAATCAGCCCCAGCATTTT; cdr3_aa: CSAKGDDSNQPQHF
clone_size: once; v_call: TRBV15; d_call: NA; j_call: TRBJ2-7; cdr3_nt: TGTGCCACCAGCAGAGACCGGGCAGGGTTTTACCTAAACGAGCAGTACTTC; cdr3_aa: CATSRDRAGFYLNEQYF
clone_size: few; v_call: TRBV7-6; d_call: NA; j_call: TRBJ1-2; cdr3_nt: TGTGCCAGCAGCCCGGGACGGGCTCGTGGCTACACCTTC; cdr3_aa: CASSPGRARGYTF
clone_size: few; v_call: TRBV7-2; d_call: NA; j_call: TRBJ2-7; cdr3_nt: TGTGCCAGCAGTTTGAGAGCGTCCCAGCAGTACTTC; cdr3_aa: CASSLRASQQYF
clone_size: many; v_call: TRBV7-8; d_call: NA; j_call: TRBJ1-1; cdr3_nt: TGTGCCAGCAGCATCGGGCCCAGAGGCACTGAAGCTTTCTTT; cdr3_aa: CASSIGPRGTEAFF
clone_size: NA; v_call: TRBV5-4; d_call: TRBD2; j_call: TRBJ2-1; cdr3_nt: TGTGCCAGCAGCCCGGGACTAGTCCTCGCAAATGAGCAGTTCTTC; cdr3_aa: CASSPGLVLANEQFF
clone_size: NA; v_call: TRBV5-4; d_call: NA; j_call: TRBJ2-1; cdr3_nt: TGTGCCAGCAGCTTATTCCCCCCCGAATCTTTCTACAATGAGCAGTTCTTC; cdr3_aa: CASSLFPPESFYNEQFF
clone_size: few; v_call: TRBV7-8; d_call: NA; j_call: TRBJ2-3; cdr3_nt: TGTGCCAGCAGCCCGAGGTCAGCGGCGGACACAGATACGCAGTATTTT; cdr3_aa: CASSPRSAADTDTQYF
clone_size: NA; v_call: TRBV20-1; d_call: TRBD2; j_call: TRBJ2-3; cdr3_nt: TGCAGTGCGACCGCGGGGGGAGCCACAGATACGCAGTATTTT; cdr3_aa: CSATAGGATDTQYF
clone_size: NA; v_call: TRBV9; d_call: NA; j_call: TRBJ2-4; cdr3_nt: TGTGCCAGCAGCCTCTCTAGCGTTGCAGGGAACATTCAGTACTTC; cdr3_aa: CASSLSSVAGNIQYF
clone_size: NA; v_call: TRBV24-1; d_call: NA; j_call: TRBJ2-1; cdr3_nt: TGTGCCACCAGTGACATACATGAGCAGTTCTTC; cdr3_aa: CATSDIHEQFF
clone_size: NA; v_call: TRBV7-2; d_call: TRBD1; j_call: TRBJ1-3; cdr3_nt: TGTGCCAGCAGCTTATCAGGGGGCCTCTCTGGAAACACCATATATTTT; cdr3_aa: CASSLSGGLSGNTIYF
clone_size: few; v_call: TRBV7-2; d_call: TRBD2; j_call: TRBJ2-1; cdr3_nt: TGTGCCAGCAGCTTATGGACTAGCGGGAACTCCTACAATGAGCAGTTCTTC; cdr3_aa: CASSLWTSGNSYNEQFF